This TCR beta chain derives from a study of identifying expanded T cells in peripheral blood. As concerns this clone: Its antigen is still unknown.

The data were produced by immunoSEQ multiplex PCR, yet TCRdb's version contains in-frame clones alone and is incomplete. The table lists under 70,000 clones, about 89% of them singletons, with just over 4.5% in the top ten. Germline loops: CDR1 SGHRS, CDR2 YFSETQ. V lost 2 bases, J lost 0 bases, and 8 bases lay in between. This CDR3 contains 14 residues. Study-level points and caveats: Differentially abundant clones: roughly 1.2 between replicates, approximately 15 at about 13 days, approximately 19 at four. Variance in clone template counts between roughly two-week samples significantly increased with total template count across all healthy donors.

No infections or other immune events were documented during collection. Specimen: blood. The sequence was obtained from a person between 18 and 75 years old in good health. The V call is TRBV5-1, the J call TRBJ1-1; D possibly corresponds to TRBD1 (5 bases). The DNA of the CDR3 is TGCGCCAGCAGCTTAGGGACTCTGAACACTGAAGCTTTCTTT. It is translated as CASSLGTLNTEAFF.